This is a list of T cell receptor beta chains from one sample in a study of cytomegalovirus exposure and HLA in healthy donors. TCRdb keeps only in-frame clones here, not all; method: immunoSEQ multiplex PCR. The sample records 120,000 to 150,000 clones, 75% to 80% being singletons. Material for sequencing was PBMCs. These receptors all come from a male donor in good health and CMV-seronegative. Each CDR3 is given with its conserved first and last residue. Each record gives: D gene, J gene, V gene, clone size, CDR3 protein, CDR3 DNA. A D gene is named only where the DNA matches it firmly. Clone size is given for some rows only: seen once, a few or many times, or a class if the clone is expanded.

.,TRBJ2-7,TRBV21-1,.,CASSKGGGAYEQYF,TGTGCCAGCAGCAAAGGGGGAGGGGCCTACGAGCAGTACTTC
.,TRBJ2-1,TRBV5-1,.,CASSLGGTGNNEQFF,TGCGCCAGCAGCTTGGGTGGGACTGGAAACAATGAGCAGTTCTTC
TRBD1,TRBJ2-3,TRBV19,.,CASSSRGLADTQYF,TGTGCCAGTAGTTCCAGGGGGCTGGCAGATACGCAGTATTTT
.,TRBJ1-2,TRBV18,.,CASSPPVGANYGYTF,TGTGCCAGCTCACCACCGGTAGGGGCTAACTATGGCTACACCTTC
.,TRBJ1-1,TRBV7-9,.,CSSSPRDSEAFF,TGTTCCAGCAGTCCCAGAGACAGTGAAGCTTTCTTT
TRBD1,TRBJ1-1,TRBV29-1,.,CSVLGQGAGTEAFF,TGCAGCGTCCTGGGACAGGGGGCTGGCACTGAAGCTTTCTTT
.,TRBJ1-1,TRBV7-9,once,CASSLALGAEAFF,TGTGCCAGCAGCTTAGCGCTCGGGGCTGAAGCTTTCTTT
.,TRBJ2-7,TRBV5-6,.,CASSLGGSGNEQYF,TGTGCCAGCAGCTTGGGAGGGTCTGGGAACGAGCAGTACTTC
TRBD1,TRBJ1-1,TRBV5-4,.,CASSYRQGGAFF,TGTGCCAGCAGCTATAGACAGGGGGGGGCTTTCTTT
TRBD2,TRBJ2-1,TRBV7-9,.,CSSSLGSSGRPQEQFF,TGTTCCAGCAGCTTAGGGAGTAGCGGGAGGCCCCAGGAGCAGTTCTTC
.,TRBJ2-7,TRBV5-6,once,CASSPRDYEQYF,TGTGCCAGCAGCCCGCGGGACTACGAGCAGTACTTC
.,TRBJ2-3,TRBV9,.,CASSVRQGISTDTQYF,TGTGCCAGCAGCGTAAGGCAGGGGATAAGCACAGATACGCAGTATTTT
TRBD1,TRBJ2-2,TRBV9,few,CASQTGENTGELFF,TGTGCCAGCCAGACAGGGGAGAACACCGGGGAGCTGTTTTTT
TRBD2,TRBJ2-5,TRBV11-2,.,CASSSRGGVQETQYF,TGTGCCAGCAGCTCCCGGGGGGGAGTACAAGAGACCCAGTACTTC
.,TRBJ2-7,TRBV27,.,CASSLTGRRQNYEQYF,TGTGCCAGCAGTTTGACAGGTCGCCGGCAAAACTACGAGCAGTACTTC
TRBD1,TRBJ2-4,TRBV19,.,CASSIDPGVARDSKNIQYF,TGTGCCAGTAGTATAGATCCAGGGGTAGCGAGGGACAGCAAAAACATTCAGTACTTC
.,TRBJ1-5,TRBV9,few,CASSVGGGGSNQPQHF,TGTGCCAGCAGCGTAGGAGGGGGGGGGTCCAATCAGCCCCAGCATTTT
.,TRBJ2-1,TRBV7-7,.,CASSVDRYNEQFF,TGTGCCAGCAGTGTTGACAGATACAATGAGCAGTTCTTC
.,TRBJ2-1,TRBV7-3,.,CASSARGNYNEQFF,TGTGCCAGCAGCGCCAGGGGAAACTACAATGAGCAGTTCTTC
.,TRBJ1-1,TRBV5-6,.,CASSPPRVNTEAFF,TGTGCCAGCAGCCCGCCCAGGGTGAACACTGAAGCTTTCTTT
TRBD2,TRBJ2-4,TRBV2,.,CASRSLAGGGVQYF,TGTGCCAGCAGGTCTCTAGCGGGAGGGGGAGTTCAGTACTTC
TRBD2,TRBJ2-7,TRBV10-1,.,CASRPLVRGAYEQYF,TGCGCCAGCAGACCCCTAGTGCGGGGGGCCTACGAGCAGTACTTC
TRBD1,TRBJ1-1,TRBV27,.,CASSFSSGQTPFEAFF,TGTGCCAGCAGTTTTTCCTCGGGACAGACTCCATTTGAAGCTTTCTTT
.,TRBJ1-2,TRBV9,.,CASSVGTDFTYGYTF,TGTGCCAGCAGCGTAGGGACAGACTTTACCTATGGCTACACCTTC
.,TRBJ2-7,TRBV19,.,CASLGIHPHEQYF,TGTGCCAGTTTGGGCATACACCCCCACGAGCAGTACTTC
TRBD2,TRBJ2-7,TRBV5-1,.,CASSLPNGRTVYEQYF,TGCGCCAGCAGCTTGCCAAACGGGAGGACGGTGTACGAGCAGTACTTC
TRBD1,TRBJ1-1,TRBV18,.,CASSPTGGDTEAFF,TGTGCCAGCTCACCGACAGGGGGTGATACTGAAGCTTTCTTT
.,TRBJ2-1,TRBV7-8,.,CASSLNRALLNEQFF,TGTGCCAGCAGCTTAAACCGAGCTCTCCTCAATGAGCAGTTCTTC
TRBD2,TRBJ2-1,TRBV5-4,few,CASSLAGSGGAVDEQFF,TGTGCCAGCAGCTTGGCCGGGAGCGGGGGGGCAGTAGATGAGCAGTTCTTC
TRBD1,TRBJ1-1,TRBV11-1,.,CASSASRQGEAFF,TGTGCCAGCAGCGCCTCTCGACAGGGAGAAGCTTTCTTT
.,TRBJ1-4,TRBV5-5,.,CASRLAPLSTNEKLFF,TGTGCCAGCAGATTGGCCCCTCTATCAACTAATGAAAAACTGTTTTTT
.,TRBJ1-1,TRBV5-4,.,CASQRYDGTEAFF,TGTGCCAGCCAGAGGTACGACGGCACTGAAGCTTTCTTT
TRBD1,TRBJ2-6,TRBV2,few,CASTGTASGANVLTF,TGTGCCAGCACCGGGACAGCCTCTGGGGCCAACGTCCTGACTTTC
TRBD2,TRBJ2-1,TRBV6-5,.,CASSYSGLAGDNEQFF,TGTGCCAGCAGTTACTCCGGACTAGCGGGGGACAATGAGCAGTTCTTC
.,TRBJ1-1,TRBV9,.,CASSDSVNTEAFF,TGTGCCAGCAGTGACAGCGTGAACACTGAAGCTTTCTTT
.,TRBJ2-3,TRBV7-3,.,CASSSTEGGHMQYF,TGTGCCAGCAGCTCTACCGAGGGAGGACATATGCAGTATTTT
TRBD2,TRBJ2-1,TRBV4-2,.,CASSQAEREGNNEQFF,TGTGCCAGCAGCCAAGCCGAGCGGGAGGGTAACAATGAGCAGTTCTTC
TRBD2,TRBJ2-7,TRBV4-3,.,CASSQRAGYEQYF,TGCGCCAGCAGCCAGCGAGCGGGATACGAGCAGTACTTC
TRBD1,TRBJ2-7,TRBV7-2,.,CASSRTGAYEQYF,TGTGCCAGCAGTCGGACAGGGGCCTACGAGCAGTACTTC
TRBD1,TRBJ1-2,TRBV25-1,once,CASSEDRGYRGYTF,TGTGCCAGCAGTGAGGACAGGGGGTATAGGGGCTACACCTTC
TRBD2,TRBJ2-7,TRBV15,once,CATSRGGGLYEQYF,TGTGCCACCAGCAGGGGCGGGGGGTTGTACGAGCAGTACTTC
TRBD2,TRBJ2-1,TRBV11-3,.,CASRLAGGGPFF,TGTGCCAGCAGGCTAGCGGGGGGTGGTCCGTTCTTC
.,TRBJ1-3,TRBV9,.,CASSASGTFGNTIYF,TGTGCCAGCAGCGCCTCCGGGACATTTGGAAACACCATATATTTT
.,TRBJ2-7,TRBV27,.,CASSLSLVGDEQYF,TGTGCCAGCAGTTTATCCCTGGTCGGGGACGAGCAGTACTTC
.,TRBJ2-4,TRBV6-1,.,CASSAAQDIQYF,TGTGCCAGCAGCGCAGCCCAGGACATTCAGTACTTC
.,TRBJ1-1,TRBV7-9,.,CASSLGGGSEAFF,TGTGCCAGCAGCTTAGGGGGGGGCAGTGAAGCTTTCTTT
TRBD1,TRBJ1-1,TRBV19,.,CASTRRTGGQRTEAFF,TGTGCCAGTACCAGAAGGACAGGGGGTCAGCGAACTGAAGCTTTCTTT
.,TRBJ1-2,TRBV5-1,.,CASSFQTENYGYTF,TGCGCCAGCAGCTTTCAGACAGAGAACTATGGCTACACCTTC
.,TRBJ1-5,TRBV21-1,.,CAIPGQGSNQPQHF,TGTGCCATCCCAGGACAGGGCAGCAATCAGCCCCAGCATTTT
.,TRBJ2-3,TRBV7-2,.,CASVPGSGRHTDTQYF,TGTGCCAGCGTCCCTGGTTCCGGCAGACACACAGATACGCAGTATTTT
.,TRBJ2-1,TRBV5-1,.,CASSLRESSYNEQFF,TGCGCCAGCAGCTTGAGGGAGAGTTCCTACAATGAGCAGTTCTTC
TRBD1,TRBJ2-3,TRBV6-5,.,CASSYSWQGEADTQYF,TGTGCCAGCAGTTACTCGTGGCAGGGGGAAGCAGATACGCAGTATTTT
TRBD2,TRBJ2-5,TRBV7-9,.,CSSRSNSGMGETQYF,TGTTCCAGCAGATCTAATAGCGGGATGGGGGAGACCCAGTACTTC
TRBD1,TRBJ2-7,TRBV7-9,.,CASSSPGQGFTSYEQYF,TGTGCCAGCAGCTCCCCGGGACAGGGGTTTACCTCCTACGAGCAGTACTTC
.,TRBJ2-5,TRBV25-1,few,CASTTSMKTQYF,TGTGCCAGCACCACCTCTATGAAGACCCAGTACTTC
.,TRBJ1-1,TRBV5-1,once,CASSSGRTVNTEAFF,TGCGCCAGCAGCTCGGGTCGGACAGTGAACACTGAAGCTTTCTTT
TRBD1,TRBJ2-6,TRBV19,few,CASSSRDRVTGANVLTF,TGTGCCAGTAGTTCCCGGGACAGGGTCACTGGGGCCAACGTCCTGACTTTC
.,TRBJ1-6,TRBV19,.,CASSPNRGYNSPLHF,TGTGCCAGTAGTCCCAACCGGGGCTATAATTCACCCCTCCACTTT
TRBD1,TRBJ2-2,TRBV19,few,CATRQGYTGELFF,TGTGCCACCAGACAGGGGTACACCGGGGAGCTGTTTTTT
.,TRBJ1-2,TRBV2,.,CASSEGQNYGYTF,TGTGCCAGCAGTGAAGGGCAGAACTATGGCTACACCTTC